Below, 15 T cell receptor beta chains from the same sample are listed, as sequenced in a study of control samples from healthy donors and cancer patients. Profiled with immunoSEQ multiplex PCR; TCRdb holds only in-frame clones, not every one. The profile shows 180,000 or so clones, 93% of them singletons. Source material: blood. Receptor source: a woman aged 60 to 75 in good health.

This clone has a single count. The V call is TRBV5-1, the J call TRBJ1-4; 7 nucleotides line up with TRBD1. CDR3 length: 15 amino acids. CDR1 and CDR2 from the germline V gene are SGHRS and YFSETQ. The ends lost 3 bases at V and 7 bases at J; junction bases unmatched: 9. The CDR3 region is CASSWTGQMGEKLFF. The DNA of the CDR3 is TGCGCCAGCAGCTGGACGGGACAGATGGGTGAAAAACTGTTTTTT. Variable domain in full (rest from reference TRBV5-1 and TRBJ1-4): KAGVTQTPRYLIKTRGQQVTLSCSPISGHRSVSWYQQTPGQGLQFLFEYFSETQRNKGNFPGRFSGRQFSNSRSEMNVSTLELGDSALYLCASSWTGQMGEKLFFGSGTQLSVL.

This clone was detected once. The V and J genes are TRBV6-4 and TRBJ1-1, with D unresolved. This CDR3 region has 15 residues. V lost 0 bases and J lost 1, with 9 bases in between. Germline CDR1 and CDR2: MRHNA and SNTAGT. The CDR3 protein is CASSDSGSANTEAFF. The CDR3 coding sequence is TGTGCCAGCAGTGACTCAGGGTCGGCGAACACTGAAGCTTTCTTT.

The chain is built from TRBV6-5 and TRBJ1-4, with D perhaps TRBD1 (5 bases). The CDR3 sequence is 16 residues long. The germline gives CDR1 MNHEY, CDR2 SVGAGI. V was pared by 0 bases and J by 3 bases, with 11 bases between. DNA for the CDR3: TGTGCCAGCAGTTACTCGGGGGTCGAGGCTAATGAAAAACTGTTTTTT. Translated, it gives CASSYSGVEANEKLFF.

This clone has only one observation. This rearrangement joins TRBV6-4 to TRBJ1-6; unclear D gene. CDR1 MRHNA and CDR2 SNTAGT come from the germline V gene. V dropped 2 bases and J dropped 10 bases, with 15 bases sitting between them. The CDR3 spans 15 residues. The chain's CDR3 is CASSDEPGVGSPLHF. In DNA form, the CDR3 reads TGTGCCAGCAGTGACGAGCCCGGGGTCGGCTCACCCCTCCACTTT.

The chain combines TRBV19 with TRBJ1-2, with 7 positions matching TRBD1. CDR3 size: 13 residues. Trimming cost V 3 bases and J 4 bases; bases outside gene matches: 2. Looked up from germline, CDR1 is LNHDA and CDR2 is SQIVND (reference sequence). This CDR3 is CASSMGQSYGYTF. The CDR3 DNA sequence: TGTGCCAGTAGTATGGGACAGTCCTATGGCTACACCTTC.

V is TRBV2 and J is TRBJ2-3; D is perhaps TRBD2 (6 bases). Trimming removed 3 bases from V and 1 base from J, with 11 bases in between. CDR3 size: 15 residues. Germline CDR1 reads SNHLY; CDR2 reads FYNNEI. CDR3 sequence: CASSDWASGTDTQYF. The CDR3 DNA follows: TGTGCCAGCAGTGATTGGGCTAGCGGCACAGATACGCAGTATTTT. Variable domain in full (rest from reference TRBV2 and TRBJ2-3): EPEVTQTPSHQVTQMGQEVILRCVPISNHLYFYWYRQILGQKVEFLVSFYNNEISEKSEIFDDQFSVERPDGSNFTLKIRSTKLEDSAMYFCASSDWASGTDTQYFGPGTRLTVL.

The DNA of the CDR3 is TGTGCCAGCAGCGTAGGGCTAGCGGGGGTAGGAGGCACAGATACGCAGTATTTT. Translated, it gives CASSVGLAGVGGTDTQYF. This rearrangement joins TRBV9 to TRBJ2-3; 10 nucleotides match TRBD2. Germline loops: CDR1 SGDLS, CDR2 YYNGEE. The ends lost 0 bases at V and 1 base at J; junction bases unmatched: 8. This CDR3 contains 18 residues. The variable domain in full, with the rest retrieved from reference TRBV9 and TRBJ2-3, is DSGVTQTPKHLITATGQRVTLRCSPRSGDLSVYWYQQSLDQGLQFLIQYYNGEERAKGNILERFSAQQFPDLHSELNLSSLELGDSALYFCASSVGLAGVGGTDTQYFGPGTRLTVL.

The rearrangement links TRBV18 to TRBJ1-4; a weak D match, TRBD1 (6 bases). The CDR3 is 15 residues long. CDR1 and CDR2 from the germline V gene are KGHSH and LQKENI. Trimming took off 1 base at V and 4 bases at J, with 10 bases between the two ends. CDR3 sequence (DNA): TGTGCCAGCTCACCACTAACAGGGCGTAATGAAAAACTGTTTTTT. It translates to CASSPLTGRNEKLFF. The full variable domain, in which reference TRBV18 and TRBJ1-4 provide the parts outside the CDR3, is NAGVMQNPRHLVRRRGQEARLRCSPMKGHSHVYWYRQLPEEGLKFMVYLQKENIIDESGMPKERFSAEFPKEGPSILRIQQVVRGDSAAYFCASSPLTGRNEKLFFGSGTQLSVL.

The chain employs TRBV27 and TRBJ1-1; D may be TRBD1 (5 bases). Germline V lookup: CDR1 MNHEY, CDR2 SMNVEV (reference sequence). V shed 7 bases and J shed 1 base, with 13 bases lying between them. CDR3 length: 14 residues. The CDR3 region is CASTMGRTNTEAFF. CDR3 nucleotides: TGTGCCAGCACGATGGGGCGGACGAACACTGAAGCTTTCTTT.

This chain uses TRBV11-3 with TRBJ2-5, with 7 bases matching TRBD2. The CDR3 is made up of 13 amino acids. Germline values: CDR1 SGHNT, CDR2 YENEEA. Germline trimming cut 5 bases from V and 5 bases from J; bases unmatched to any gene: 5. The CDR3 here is CASSPQGGETQYF. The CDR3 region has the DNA TGTGCCAGCAGCCCCCAGGGAGGGGAGACCCAGTACTTC.

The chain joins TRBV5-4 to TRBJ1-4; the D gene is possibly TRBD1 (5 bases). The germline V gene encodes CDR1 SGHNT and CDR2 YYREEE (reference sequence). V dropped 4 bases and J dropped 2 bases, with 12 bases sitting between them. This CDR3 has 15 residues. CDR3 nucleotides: TGTGCCAGCAGCGGGGGGACGGTGACTAATGAAAAACTGTTTTTT. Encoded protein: CASSGGTVTNEKLFF.

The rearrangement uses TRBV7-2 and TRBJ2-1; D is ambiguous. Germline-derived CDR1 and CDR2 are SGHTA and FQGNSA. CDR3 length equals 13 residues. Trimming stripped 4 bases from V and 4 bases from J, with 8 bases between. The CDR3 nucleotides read TGTGCCAGCAGCTACGCCCGATACAATGAGCAGTTCTTC. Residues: CASSYARYNEQFF.

CDR3 sequence reads: CAWSEPDREPEAFF. The DNA for the CDR3 is TGTGCCTGGAGCGAACCGGACAGGGAACCTGAAGCTTTCTTT. V and J are TRBV30 and TRBJ1-1; 8 bases fit TRBD1. Unmatched junction bases numbered 9, after V lost 3 bases and J lost 6 bases. The germline gives CDR1 GTSNPN, CDR2 SVGIG (reference sequence). The CDR3 runs to 14 residues.

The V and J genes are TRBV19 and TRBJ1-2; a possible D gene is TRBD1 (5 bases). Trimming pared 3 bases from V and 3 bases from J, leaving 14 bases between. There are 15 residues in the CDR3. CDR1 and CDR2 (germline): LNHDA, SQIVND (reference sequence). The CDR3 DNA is TGTGCCAGTAGTATTCGGGTGCCGGGGGACTATGGCTACACCTTC. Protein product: CASSIRVPGDYGYTF. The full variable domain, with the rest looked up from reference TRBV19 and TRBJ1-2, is DGGITQSPKYLFRKEGQNVTLSCEQNLNHDAMYWYRQDPGQGLRLIYYSQIVNDFQKGDIAEGYSVSREKKESFPLTVTSAQKNPTAFYLCASSIRVPGDYGYTFGSGTRLTVV.

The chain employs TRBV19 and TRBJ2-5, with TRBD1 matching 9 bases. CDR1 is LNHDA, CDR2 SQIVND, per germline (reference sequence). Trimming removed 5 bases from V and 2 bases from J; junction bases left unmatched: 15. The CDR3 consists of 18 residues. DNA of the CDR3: TGTGCCAGTAGTCCCTATGGGACCGGGACAGGGAGGCAAGAGACCCAGTACTTC. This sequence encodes CASSPYGTGTGRQETQYF.